The entry below describes one TCR beta chain. No antigen is known for it. This entry belongs to a study of T cell repertoires in cytomegalovirus infection. Background on the study: It was the public TCR beta signatures that indicated both CMV infection and matching HLA type. Notes on the study in general: Across the ex vivo response, the dominant clonotypes were HLA-C-restricted CMV-specific TCR beta clonotypes.

Germline CDR1 is MNHEY and CDR2 is SMNVEV (reference sequence). The V and J ends lost 5 bases and 4 bases respectively, with 12 bases between them. The CDR3 has 15 residues. TCRdb redid the calling of the reads with MiXCR, one entry per CDR3 protein. The repertoire holds 200,000 to 250,000 distinct CDR3 sequences, with around two fifths as singletons. The sample here was CD8+ T cells from cultured PBMCs, taken from culture after CMV antigen stimulation. This TCR was recovered from a human donor in good health (CMV status not recorded). Some clones in this sample may be carry-over from other donors' samples. This chain connects TRBV27 to TRBJ2-6; no definite D call. CDR3 sequence reads: CASSPLLGGANVLTF. CDR3 DNA: TGTGCCAGCAGTCCCCTTTTGGGCGGGGCCAACGTCCTGACTTTC.